The clone carrying this TCR beta chain was found a few times. Time point reported: peripheral blood 6 weeks after treatment start. This record belongs to a study of PD-L1 blockade in urothelial cancer. Germline assignment: CDR1 SGHRS and CDR2 YFSETQ. Trimming took 4 bases from V and 2 from J; bases not matched to a gene: 3. This CDR3 region has 15 residues. Here immunoSEQ multiplex PCR was the method, and the copy in TCRdb shows in-frame clones only, minus some. The data show some 48,000 clones, about 82% seen once. The sequences come from PBMCs, collected around atezolizumab (anti-PD-L1) treatment. The chain recombines TRBV5-1 with TRBJ2-1; 10 positions match TRBD2. The sequence derives from a man aged 70-80 years with urothelial cancer. The CDR3 region has the DNA TGCGCCAGCAGCCGGACTAGCGGTACCTACAATGAGCAGTTCTTC. As protein: CASSRTSGTYNEQFF.